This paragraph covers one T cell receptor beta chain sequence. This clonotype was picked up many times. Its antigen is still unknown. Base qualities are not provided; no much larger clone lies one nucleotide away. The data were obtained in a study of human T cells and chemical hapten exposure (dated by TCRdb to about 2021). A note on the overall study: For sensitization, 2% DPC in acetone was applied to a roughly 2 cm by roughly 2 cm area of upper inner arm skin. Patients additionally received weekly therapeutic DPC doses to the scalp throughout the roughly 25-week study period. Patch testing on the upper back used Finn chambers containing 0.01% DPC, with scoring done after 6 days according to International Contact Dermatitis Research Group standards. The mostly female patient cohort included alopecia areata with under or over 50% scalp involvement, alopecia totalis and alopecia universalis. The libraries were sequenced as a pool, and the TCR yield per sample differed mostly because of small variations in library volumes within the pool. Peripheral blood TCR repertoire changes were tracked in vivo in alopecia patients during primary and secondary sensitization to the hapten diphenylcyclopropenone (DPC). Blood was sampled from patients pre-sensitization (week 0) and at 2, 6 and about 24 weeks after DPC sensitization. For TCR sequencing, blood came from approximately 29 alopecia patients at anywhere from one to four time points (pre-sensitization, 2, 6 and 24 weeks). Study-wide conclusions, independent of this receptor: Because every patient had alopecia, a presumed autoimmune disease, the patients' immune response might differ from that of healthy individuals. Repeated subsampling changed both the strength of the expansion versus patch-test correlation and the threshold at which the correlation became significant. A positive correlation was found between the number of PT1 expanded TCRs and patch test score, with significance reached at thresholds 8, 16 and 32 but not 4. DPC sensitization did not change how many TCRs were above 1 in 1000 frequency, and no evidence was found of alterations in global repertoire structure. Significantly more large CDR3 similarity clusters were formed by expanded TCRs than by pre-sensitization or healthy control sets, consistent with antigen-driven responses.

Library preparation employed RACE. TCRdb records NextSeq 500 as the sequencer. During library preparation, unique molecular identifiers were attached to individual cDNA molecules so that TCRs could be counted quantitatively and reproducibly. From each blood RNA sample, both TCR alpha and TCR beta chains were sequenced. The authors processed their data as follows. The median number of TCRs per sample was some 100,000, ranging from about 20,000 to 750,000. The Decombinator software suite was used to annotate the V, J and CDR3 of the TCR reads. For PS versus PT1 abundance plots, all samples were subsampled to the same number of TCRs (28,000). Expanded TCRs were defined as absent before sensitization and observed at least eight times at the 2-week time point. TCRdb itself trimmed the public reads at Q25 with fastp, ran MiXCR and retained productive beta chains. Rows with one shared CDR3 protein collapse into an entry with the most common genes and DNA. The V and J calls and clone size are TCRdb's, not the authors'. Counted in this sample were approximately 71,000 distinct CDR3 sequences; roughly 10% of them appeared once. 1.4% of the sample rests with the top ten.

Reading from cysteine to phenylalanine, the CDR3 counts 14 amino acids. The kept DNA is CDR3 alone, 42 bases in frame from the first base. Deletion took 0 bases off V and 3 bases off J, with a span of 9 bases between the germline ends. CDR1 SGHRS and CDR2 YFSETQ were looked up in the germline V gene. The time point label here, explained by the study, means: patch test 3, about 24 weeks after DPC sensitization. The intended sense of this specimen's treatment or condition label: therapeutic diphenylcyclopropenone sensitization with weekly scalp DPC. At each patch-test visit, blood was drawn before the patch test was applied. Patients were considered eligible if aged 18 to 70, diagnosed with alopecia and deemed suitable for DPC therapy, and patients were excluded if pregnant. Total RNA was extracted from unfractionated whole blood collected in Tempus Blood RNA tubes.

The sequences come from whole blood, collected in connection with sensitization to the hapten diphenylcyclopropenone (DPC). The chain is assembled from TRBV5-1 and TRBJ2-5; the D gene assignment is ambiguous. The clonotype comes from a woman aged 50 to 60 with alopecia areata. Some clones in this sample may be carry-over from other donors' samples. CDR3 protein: CASSLAGTKETQYF. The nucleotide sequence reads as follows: TGCGCCAGCAGCTTGGCTGGAACCAAAGAGACCCAGTACTTC. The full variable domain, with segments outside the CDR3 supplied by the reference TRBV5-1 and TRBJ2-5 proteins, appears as KAGVTQTPRYLIKTRGQQVTLSCSPISGHRSVSWYQQTPGQGLQFLFEYFSETQRNKGNFPGRFSGRQFSNSRSEMNVSTLELGDSALYLCASSLAGTKETQYFGPGTRLLVL.